The 4 T cell receptor beta chains listed next were all sequenced from one sample in a study of tumor and adjacent non-tumor tissue in lung cancer. The library came from three nested PCR rounds adapted from ARM-PCR protocols. In TCRdb, the multiplex PCR reads were re-called with MiXCR into one record per CDR3 protein. Of over 40,000 distinct CDR3 sequences in the sample, about 80% were seen once. RNA was extracted from bulk tissue without any cell sorting. Distant lung tissue was collected more than 3 cm away from the tumor edge. Source material: distant non-tumor lung tissue. The origin of the receptors is a woman aged 55-75 years with non-small cell lung cancer.

This clonotype was recorded at least ten times. The V and J genes are TRBV5-1 and TRBJ2-7, with D possibly matching TRBD1 (5 bases). Germline V lookup: CDR1 SGHRS, CDR2 YFSETQ. V was trimmed by 1 base and J by 4 bases, leaving 15 bases between them. The CDR3 is 15 amino acids. The CDR3, as DNA: TGCGCCAGCAGCTTGACCTGGCAGGGCCCTTACGAGCAGTACTTC. Its protein is CASSLTWQGPYEQYF.

A note on this clonotype: A single base separates this from a much larger clone, so it may be a read error. This chain connects TRBV10-2 to TRBJ1-1; weak D call: TRBD1 (5 bases). V shed 10 bases and J shed 0 bases, with 12 bases lying between them. The CDR3 length is 13 residues. Germline-derived CDR1 and CDR2 are WSHSY and SAAADI. Here the CDR3 DNA reads TGCGCCACCTCCCGGGGGATGAACACTGAAGCTTTCTTT. Its protein is CATSRGMNTEAFF.

This clonotype was seen only a few times. A much more abundant neighbour one base away suggests this may be a read error. The rearrangement links TRBV10-3 to TRBJ2-7, with D possibly TRBD2 on 5 matching bases. V was pared by 11 bases and J by 6 bases, with 17 bases between. There are 12 residues in the CDR3. Germline V lookup: CDR1 ENHRY, CDR2 SYGVKD. DNA of the CDR3: TGTGCCCACGGGAAGTCCCGTTGCGAGCAGTACTTC. This gives the protein CAHGKSRCEQYF.

Concerning this clonotype itself: Being one base from a much bigger clone, this may be a read error. V usage is TRBV28 and J usage is TRBJ2-2; 8 bases are shared with TRBD1. J gave up 5 bases and V 5 bases, and 7 bases lay outside the gene matches. Germline lookup yields CDR1 MDHEN and CDR2 SYDVKM. This CDR3 is 15 amino acids long. CDR3 amino acids: CASSLQGARTGELFF. The CDR3 region has the DNA TGTGCCAGCAGTCTCCAGGGGGCGCGTACCGGGGAGCTGTTTTTT.